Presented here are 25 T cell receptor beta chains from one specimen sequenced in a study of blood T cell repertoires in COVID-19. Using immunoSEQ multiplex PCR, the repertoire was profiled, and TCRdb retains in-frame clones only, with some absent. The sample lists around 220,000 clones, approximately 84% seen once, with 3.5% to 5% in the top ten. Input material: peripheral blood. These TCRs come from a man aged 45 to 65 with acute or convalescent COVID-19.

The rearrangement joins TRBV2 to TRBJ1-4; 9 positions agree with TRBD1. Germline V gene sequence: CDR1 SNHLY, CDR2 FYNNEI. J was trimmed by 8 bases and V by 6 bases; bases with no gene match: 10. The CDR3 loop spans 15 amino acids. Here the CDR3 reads CASSSGTGFQEKLFF. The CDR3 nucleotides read TGTGCCAGCAGCTCAGGGACAGGGTTTCAGGAAAAACTGTTTTTT.

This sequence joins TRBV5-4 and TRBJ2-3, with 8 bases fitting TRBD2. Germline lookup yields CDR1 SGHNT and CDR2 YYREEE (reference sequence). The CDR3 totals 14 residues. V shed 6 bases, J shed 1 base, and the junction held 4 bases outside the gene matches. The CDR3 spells CASTLSGGTDTQYF. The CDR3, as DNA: TGTGCCAGCACCCTTAGCGGGGGCACAGATACGCAGTATTTT.

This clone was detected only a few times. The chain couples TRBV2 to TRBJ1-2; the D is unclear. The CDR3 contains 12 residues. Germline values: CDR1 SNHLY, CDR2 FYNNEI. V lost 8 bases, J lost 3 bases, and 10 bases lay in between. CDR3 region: CASVLEDYGYTF. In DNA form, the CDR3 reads TGTGCCAGCGTGTTGGAGGACTATGGCTACACCTTC.

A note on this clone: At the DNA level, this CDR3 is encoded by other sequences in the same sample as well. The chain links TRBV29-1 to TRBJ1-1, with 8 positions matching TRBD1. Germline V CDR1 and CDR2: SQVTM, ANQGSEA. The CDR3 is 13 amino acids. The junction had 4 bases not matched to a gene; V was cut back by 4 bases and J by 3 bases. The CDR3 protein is CSVAGQGYTEAFF. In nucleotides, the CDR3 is TGCAGCGTTGCAGGACAGGGTTACACTGAAGCTTTCTTT.

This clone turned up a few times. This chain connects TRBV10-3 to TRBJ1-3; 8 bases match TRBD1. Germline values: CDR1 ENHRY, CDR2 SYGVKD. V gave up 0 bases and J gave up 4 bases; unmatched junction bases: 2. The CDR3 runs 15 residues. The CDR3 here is CAISESSGGGNTIYF. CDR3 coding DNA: TGTGCCATCAGTGAGTCGTCAGGGGGCGGAAACACCATATATTTT.

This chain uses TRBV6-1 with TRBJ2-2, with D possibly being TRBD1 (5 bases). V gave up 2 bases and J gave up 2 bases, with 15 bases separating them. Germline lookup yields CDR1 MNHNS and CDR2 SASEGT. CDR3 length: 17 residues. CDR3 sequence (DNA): TGTGCCAGCAGTGAACCCCCCGGCAGGGATAACACCGGGGAGCTGTTTTTT. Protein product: CASSEPPGRDNTGELFF.

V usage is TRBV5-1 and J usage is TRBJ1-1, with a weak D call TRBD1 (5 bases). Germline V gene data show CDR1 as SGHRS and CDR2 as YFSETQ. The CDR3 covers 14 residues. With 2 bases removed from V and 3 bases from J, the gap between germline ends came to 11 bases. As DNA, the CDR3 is TGCGCCAGCAGCTTCGGGGGTTCGTACACTGAAGCTTTCTTT. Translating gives CASSFGGSYTEAFF.

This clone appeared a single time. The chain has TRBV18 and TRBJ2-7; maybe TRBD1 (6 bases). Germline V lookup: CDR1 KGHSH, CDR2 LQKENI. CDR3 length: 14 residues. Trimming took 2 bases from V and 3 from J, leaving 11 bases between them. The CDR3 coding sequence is TGTGCCAGCTCACCAGGACAGAGCTTCTACGAGCAGTACTTC. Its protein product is CASSPGQSFYEQYF. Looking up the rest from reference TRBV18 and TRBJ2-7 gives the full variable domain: NAGVMQNPRHLVRRRGQEARLRCSPMKGHSHVYWYRQLPEEGLKFMVYLQKENIIDESGMPKERFSAEFPKEGPSILRIQQVVRGDSAAYFCASSPGQSFYEQYFGPGTRLTVT.

CDR3 amino acids: CASSQGGRALYGYTF. The CDR3 DNA sequence: TGCGCCAGCAGCCAAGGAGGCAGGGCCCTCTATGGCTACACCTTC. The V call is TRBV4-1, the J call TRBJ1-2, with a possible D match to TRBD1 (5 bases). Germline CDR1 is MGHRA and CDR2 is YSYEKL. V gave up 1 base and J gave up 4 bases, with 13 bases separating them. The CDR3 length is 15 residues.

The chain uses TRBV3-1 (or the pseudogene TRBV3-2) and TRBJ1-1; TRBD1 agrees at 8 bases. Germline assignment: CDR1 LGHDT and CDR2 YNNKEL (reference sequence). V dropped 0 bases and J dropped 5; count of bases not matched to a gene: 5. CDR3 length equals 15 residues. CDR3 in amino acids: CASSQEDRVWTEAFF. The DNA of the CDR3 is TGTGCCAGCAGCCAAGAGGACAGGGTTTGGACTGAAGCTTTCTTT.

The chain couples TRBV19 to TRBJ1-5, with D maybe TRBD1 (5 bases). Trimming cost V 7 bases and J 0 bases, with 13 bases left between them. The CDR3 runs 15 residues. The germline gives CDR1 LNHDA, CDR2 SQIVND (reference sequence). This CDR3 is CASTPGQVSNQPQHF. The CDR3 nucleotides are TGTGCCAGTACCCCAGGGCAAGTTAGCAATCAGCCCCAGCATTTT.

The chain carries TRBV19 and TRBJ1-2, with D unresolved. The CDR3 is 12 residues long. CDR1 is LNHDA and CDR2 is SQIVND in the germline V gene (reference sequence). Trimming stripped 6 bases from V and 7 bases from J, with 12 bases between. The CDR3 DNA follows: TGTGCCAGTAGCCCCCCGACTGGTGGCTACACCTTC. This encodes CASSPPTGGYTF.

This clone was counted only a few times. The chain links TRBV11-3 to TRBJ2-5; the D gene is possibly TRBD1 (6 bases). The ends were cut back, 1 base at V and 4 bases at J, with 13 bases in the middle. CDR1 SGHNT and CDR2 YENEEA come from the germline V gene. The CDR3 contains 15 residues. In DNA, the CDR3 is TGTGCCAGCAGCTTAGCTGGGGGCCAGGGAGAGACCCAGTACTTC. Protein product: CASSLAGGQGETQYF.

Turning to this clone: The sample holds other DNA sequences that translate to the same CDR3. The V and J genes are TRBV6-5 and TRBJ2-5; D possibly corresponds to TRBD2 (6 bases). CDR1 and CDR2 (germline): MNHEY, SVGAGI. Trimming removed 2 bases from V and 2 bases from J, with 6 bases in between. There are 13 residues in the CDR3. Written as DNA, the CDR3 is TGTGCCAGCAGTTACCGGGGGCAAGAGACCCAGTACTTC. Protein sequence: CASSYRGQETQYF.

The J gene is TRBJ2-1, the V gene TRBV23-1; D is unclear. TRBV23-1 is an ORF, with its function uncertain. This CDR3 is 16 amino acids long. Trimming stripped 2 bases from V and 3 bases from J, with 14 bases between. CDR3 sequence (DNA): TGCGCCAGCAGTCAACAGCGAGGTCTGAGCTACAATGAGCAGTTCTTC. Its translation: CASSQQRGLSYNEQFF.

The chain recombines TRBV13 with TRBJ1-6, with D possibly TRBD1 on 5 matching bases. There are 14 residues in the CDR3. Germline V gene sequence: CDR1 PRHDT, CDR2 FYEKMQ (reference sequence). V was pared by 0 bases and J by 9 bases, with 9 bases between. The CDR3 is CASSLGRVGSPLHF. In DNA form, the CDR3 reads TGTGCCAGCAGCTTAGGCAGGGTGGGTTCACCCCTCCACTTT.

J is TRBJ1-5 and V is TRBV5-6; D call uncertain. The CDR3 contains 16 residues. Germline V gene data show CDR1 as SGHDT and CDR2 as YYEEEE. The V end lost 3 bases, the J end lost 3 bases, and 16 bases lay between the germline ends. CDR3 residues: CASSSWATPFNQPQHF. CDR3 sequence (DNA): TGTGCCAGCAGCTCCTGGGCCACCCCCTTCAATCAGCCCCAGCATTTT.

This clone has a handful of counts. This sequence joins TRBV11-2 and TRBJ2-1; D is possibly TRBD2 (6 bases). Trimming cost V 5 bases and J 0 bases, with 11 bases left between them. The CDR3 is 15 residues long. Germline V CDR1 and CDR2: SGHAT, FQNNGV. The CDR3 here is CASSARDRSYNEQFF. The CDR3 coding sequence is TGTGCCAGCAGCGCGCGGGACCGCTCCTACAATGAGCAGTTCTTC.

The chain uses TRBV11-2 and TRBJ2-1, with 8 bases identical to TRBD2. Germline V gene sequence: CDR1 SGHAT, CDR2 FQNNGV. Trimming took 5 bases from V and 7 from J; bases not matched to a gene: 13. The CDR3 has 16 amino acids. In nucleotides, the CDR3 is TGTGCCAGCAGCATAGGGGGACTAGGAGCGAGGAATGAGCAGTTCTTC. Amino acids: CASSIGGLGARNEQFF.

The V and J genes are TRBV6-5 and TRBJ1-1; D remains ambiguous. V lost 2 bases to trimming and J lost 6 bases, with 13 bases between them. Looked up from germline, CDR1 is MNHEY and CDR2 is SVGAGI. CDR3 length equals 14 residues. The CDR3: CASSYTPGRPEAFF. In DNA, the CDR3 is TGTGCCAGCAGTTACACTCCGGGAAGGCCTGAAGCTTTCTTT.

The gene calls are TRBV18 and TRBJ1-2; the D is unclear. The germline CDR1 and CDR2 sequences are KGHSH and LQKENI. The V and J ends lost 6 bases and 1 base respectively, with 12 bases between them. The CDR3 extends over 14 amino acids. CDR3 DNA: TGTGCCAGCTCCCCGAGCGGGGATAACTATGGCTACACCTTC. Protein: CASSPSGDNYGYTF.

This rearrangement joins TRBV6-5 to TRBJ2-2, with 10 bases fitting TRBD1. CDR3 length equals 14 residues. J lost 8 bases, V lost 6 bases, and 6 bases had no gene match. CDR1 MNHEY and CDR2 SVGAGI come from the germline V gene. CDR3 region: CASSRDRGGGELFF. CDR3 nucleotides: TGTGCCAGCAGCCGGGACAGGGGCGGAGGGGAGCTGTTTTTT.

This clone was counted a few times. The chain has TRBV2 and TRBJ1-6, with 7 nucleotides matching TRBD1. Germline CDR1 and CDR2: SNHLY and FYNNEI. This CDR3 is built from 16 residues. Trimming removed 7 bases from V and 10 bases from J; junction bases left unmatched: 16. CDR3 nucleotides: TGTGCCAGCACTGGGACAGCGTTTGATTTCGGATCACCCCTCCACTTT. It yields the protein CASTGTAFDFGSPLHF. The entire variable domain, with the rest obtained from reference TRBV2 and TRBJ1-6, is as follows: EPEVTQTPSHQVTQMGQEVILRCVPISNHLYFYWYRQILGQKVEFLVSFYNNEISEKSEIFDDQFSVERPDGSNFTLKIRSTKLEDSAMYFCASTGTAFDFGSPLHFGNGTRLTVT.

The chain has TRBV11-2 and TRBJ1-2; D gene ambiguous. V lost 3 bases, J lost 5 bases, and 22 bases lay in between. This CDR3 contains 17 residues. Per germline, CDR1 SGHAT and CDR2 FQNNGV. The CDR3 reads CASSFGVGLPLGYGYTF. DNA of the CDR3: TGTGCCAGCAGCTTCGGGGTCGGACTCCCGCTCGGGTATGGCTACACCTTC.

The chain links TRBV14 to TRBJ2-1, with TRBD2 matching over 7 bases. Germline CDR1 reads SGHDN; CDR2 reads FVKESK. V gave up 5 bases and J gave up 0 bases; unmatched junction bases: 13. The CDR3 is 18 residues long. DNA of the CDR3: TGTGCCAGCAGCGCCCCCCGTGGGGGGGGGAGCTCCTACAATGAGCAGTTCTTC. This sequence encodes CASSAPRGGGSSYNEQFF.